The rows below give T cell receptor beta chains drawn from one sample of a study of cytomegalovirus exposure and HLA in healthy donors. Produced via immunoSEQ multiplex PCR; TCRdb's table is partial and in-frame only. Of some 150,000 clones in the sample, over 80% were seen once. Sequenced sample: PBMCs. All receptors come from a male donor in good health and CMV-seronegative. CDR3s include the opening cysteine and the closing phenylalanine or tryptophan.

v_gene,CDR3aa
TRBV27,CASSLTDSGTEQFF
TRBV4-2,CASSPGEVSGQPQHF
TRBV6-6,CASRAGTGPSYGYTF
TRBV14,CATSILWTGTNTGELFF
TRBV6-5,CASSEVLGETQYF
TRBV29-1,CSVGGTGVGETQYF
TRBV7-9,CASSRQTGNMGEKLFF
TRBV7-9,CASSSGQGIEQYF
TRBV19,CASSPPVPSYEAFF
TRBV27,CASSFLQGNTEAFF
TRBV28,CASSPWDREGSGELFF
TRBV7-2,CASSLDTYEQYF
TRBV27,CASSLMGTGLMVYEQYF
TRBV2,CASKGTGGWYGYTF
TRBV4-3,CASSQSGEEASSYNEQFF
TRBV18,CASSRMGQSNQPQHF
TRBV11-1,CASSPEGGPSYEQYF
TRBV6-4,CASSDRTGLLSSEQFF
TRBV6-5,CASSYYPGNTIYF
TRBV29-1,CSVEVETGGPDTQYF
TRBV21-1,CASSKVPSSRTGGSGNTIYF
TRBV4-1,CASSPPGQLEKLFF
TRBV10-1,CASRDRNTEAFF
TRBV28,CASSLPGYEQYF
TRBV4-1,CASSQGLGIVYGYTF
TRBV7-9,CASSRGQGEITEAFF
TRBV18,CASSQVKGQGISYEQYF
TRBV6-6,CASSLSVLWETQYF
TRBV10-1,CASQRDTQYF
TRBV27,CASSLMGEEGYTF
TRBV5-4,CASRGDGTGGNSPLHF
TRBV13,CASSTLAVDSGSYEQYF
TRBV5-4,CASSPDREDYEQYF
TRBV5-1,CASSPGRDQETQYF
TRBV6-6,CASSQLSGGATDTQYF
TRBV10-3,CAIGQEFSGANVLTF
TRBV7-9,CSSSLIQGGNTIYF
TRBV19,CASSIAGRVSTEAFF
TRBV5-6,CASSWDRGSYEQYF
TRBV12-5,CASGSDRGPGGYTF
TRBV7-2,CASSFTSETYNEQFF
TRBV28,CASSLPRTGGSYNEQFF
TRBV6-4,CASSGGTGGDEQFF
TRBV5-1,CASRAPGLAGGPTYNEQFF
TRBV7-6,CASSPGGSGGTGNTIYF